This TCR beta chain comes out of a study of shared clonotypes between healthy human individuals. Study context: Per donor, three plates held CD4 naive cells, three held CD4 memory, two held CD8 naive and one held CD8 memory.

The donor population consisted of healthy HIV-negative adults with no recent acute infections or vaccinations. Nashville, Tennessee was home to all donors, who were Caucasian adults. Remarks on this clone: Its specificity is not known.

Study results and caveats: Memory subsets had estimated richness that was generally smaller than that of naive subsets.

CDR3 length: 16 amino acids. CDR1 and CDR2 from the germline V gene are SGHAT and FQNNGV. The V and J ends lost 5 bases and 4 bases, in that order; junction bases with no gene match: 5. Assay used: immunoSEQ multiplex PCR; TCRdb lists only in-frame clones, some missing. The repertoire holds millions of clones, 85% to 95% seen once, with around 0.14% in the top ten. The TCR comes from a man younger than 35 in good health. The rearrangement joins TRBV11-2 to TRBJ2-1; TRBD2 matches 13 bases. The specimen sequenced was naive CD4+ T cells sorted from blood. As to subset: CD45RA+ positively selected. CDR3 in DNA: TGTGCCAGCAGCCCAGGACTAGCGGGGGATTACAATGAGCAGTTCTTC. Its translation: CASSPGLAGDYNEQFF.